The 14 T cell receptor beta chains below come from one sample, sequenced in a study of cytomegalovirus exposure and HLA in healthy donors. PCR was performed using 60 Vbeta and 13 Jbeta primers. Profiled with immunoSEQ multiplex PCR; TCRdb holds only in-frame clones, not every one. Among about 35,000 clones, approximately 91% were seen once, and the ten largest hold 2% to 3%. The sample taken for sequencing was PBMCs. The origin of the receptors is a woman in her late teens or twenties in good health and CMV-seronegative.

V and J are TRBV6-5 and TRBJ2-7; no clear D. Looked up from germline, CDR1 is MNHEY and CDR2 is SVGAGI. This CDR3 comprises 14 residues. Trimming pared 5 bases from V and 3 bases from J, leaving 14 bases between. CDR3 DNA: TGTGCCAGCAGTCCCGGCCAGCGCCACTACGAGCAGTACTTC. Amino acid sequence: CASSPGQRHYEQYF.

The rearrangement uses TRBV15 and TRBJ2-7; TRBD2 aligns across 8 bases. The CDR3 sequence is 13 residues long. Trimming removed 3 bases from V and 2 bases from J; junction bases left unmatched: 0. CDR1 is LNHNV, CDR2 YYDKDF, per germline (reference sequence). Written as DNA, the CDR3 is TGTGCCACCAGCAGGCGGGGGGCCTACGAGCAGTACTTC. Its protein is CATSRRGAYEQYF. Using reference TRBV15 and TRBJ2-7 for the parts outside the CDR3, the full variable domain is DAMVIQNPRYQVTQFGKPVTLSCSQTLNHNVMYWYQQKSSQAPKLLFHYYDKDFNNEADTPDNFQSRRPNTSFCFLDIRSPGLGDTAMYLCATSRRGAYEQYFGPGTRLTVT.

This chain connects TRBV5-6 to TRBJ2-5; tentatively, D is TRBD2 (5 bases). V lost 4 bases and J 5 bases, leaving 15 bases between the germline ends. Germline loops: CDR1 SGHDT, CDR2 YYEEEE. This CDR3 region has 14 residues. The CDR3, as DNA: TGTGCCAGCAGCATCCGGGGATGGCAGGAGACCCAGTACTTC. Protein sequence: CASSIRGWQETQYF.

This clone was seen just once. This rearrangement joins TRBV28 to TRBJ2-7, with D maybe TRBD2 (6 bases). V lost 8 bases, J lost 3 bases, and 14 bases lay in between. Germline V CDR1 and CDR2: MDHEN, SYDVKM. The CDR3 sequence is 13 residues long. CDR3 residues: CASGPRENYEQYF. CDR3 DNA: TGTGCCAGCGGGCCCCGGGAGAACTACGAGCAGTACTTC. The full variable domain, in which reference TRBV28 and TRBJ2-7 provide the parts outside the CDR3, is DVKVTQSSRYLVKRTGEKVFLECVQDMDHENMFWYRQDPGLGLRLIYFSYDVKMKEKGDIPEGYSVSREKKERFSLILESASTNQTSMYLCASGPRENYEQYFGPGTRLTVT.

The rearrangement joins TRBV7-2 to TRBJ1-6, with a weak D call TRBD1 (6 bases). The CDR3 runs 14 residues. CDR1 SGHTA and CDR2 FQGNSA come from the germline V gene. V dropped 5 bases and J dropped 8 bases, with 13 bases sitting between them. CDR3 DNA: TGTGCCAGCAGCCCCGACACAGGGTATTCACCCCTCCACTTT. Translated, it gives CASSPDTGYSPLHF.

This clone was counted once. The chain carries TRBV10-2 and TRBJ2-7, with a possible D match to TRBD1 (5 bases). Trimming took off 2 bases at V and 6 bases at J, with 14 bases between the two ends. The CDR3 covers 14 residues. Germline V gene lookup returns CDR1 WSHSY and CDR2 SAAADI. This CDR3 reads CASSERQFVVEQYF. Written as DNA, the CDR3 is TGCGCCAGCAGTGAGCGACAGTTCGTGGTCGAGCAGTACTTC.

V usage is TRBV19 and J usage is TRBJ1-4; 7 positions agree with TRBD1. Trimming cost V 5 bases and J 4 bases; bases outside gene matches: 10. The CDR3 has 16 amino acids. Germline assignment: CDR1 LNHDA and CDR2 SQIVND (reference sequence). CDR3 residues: CASSPQGRRDNEKLFF. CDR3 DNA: TGTGCCAGTAGTCCACAGGGGAGAAGAGATAATGAAAAACTGTTTTTT.

This CDR3 is CASSIRQGNEKLFF. The CDR3 DNA is TGTGCCAGTAGTATCCGGCAGGGTAATGAAAAACTGTTTTTT. The chain is built from TRBV19 and TRBJ1-4; maybe TRBD1 (5 bases). The germline CDR1 and CDR2 sequences are LNHDA and SQIVND (reference sequence). Deletions cut 3 bases from V and 4 bases from J, with 9 bases between. The CDR3 extends over 14 amino acids.

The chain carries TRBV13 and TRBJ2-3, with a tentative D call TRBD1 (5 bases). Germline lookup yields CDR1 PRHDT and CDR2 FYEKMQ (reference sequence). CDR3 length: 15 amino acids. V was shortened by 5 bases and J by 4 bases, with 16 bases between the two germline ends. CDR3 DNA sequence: TGTGCCAGCAGCCTAAGTGAAGGGGCTTCAGATACGCAGTATTTT. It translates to CASSLSEGASDTQYF.

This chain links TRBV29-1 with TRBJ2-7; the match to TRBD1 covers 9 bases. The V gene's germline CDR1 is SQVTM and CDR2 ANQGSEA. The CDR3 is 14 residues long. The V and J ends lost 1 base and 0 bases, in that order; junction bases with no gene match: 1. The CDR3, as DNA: TGCAGCGTTGAAGTGGGACAGGGCTCCTACGAGCAGTACTTC. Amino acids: CSVEVGQGSYEQYF.

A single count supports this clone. The CDR3 DNA sequence: TGCGCCAGCAGCTCCGGGAGACTAGCGGGAGATACGCAGTATTTT. This gives the protein CASSSGRLAGDTQYF. The gene calls are TRBV5-1 and TRBJ2-3, with 10 bases lining up with TRBD2. CDR1 is SGHRS, CDR2 YFSETQ, per germline. The CDR3 has 15 residues. Germline trimming cut 3 bases from V and 5 bases from J; bases unmatched to any gene: 6.

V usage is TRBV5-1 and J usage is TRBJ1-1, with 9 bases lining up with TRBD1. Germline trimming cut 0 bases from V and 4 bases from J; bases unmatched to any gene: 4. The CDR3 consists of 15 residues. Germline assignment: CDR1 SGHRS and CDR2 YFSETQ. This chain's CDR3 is CASSLGTGASTEAFF. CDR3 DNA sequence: TGCGCCAGCAGCTTGGGGACAGGGGCGAGCACTGAAGCTTTCTTT.

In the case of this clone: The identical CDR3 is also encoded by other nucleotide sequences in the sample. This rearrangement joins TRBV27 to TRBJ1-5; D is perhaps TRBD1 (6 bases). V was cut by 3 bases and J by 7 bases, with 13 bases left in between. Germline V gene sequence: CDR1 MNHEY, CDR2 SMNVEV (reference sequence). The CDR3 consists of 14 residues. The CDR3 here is CASSLRQGNQPQHF. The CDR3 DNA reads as TGTGCCAGCAGTTTGAGGCAGGGGAACCAGCCCCAGCATTTT.

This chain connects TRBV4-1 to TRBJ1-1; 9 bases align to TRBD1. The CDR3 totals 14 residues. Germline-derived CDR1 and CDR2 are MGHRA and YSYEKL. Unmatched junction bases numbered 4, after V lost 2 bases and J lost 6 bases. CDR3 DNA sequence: TGCGCCAGCAGCCAACGACAGGGGGTCGCTGAAGCTTTCTTT. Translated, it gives CASSQRQGVAEAFF.